What follows are 19 T cell receptor beta chains derived from one specimen sequenced in a study of blood T cell repertoires in COVID-19. Clones were read by immunoSEQ multiplex PCR, and TCRdb kept only the in-frame ones, dropping some. The repertoire holds about 670,000 clones, with approximately 90% as singletons. Sequenced input: peripheral blood. Receptor source: a woman aged 18-30 years with acute or convalescent COVID-19.

This chain uses TRBV9 with TRBJ2-2; D remains unclear. CDR1 is SGDLS and CDR2 is YYNGEE in the germline V gene. This CDR3 comprises 13 residues. The V and J ends lost 3 bases and 0 bases respectively, with 3 bases between them. DNA for the CDR3: TGTGCCAGCAGCGGAGCGAACACCGGGGAGCTGTTTTTT. It codes for CASSGANTGELFF. Variable domain in full (rest from reference TRBV9 and TRBJ2-2): DSGVTQTPKHLITATGQRVTLRCSPRSGDLSVYWYQQSLDQGLQFLIQYYNGEERAKGNILERFSAQQFPDLHSELNLSSLELGDSALYFCASSGANTGELFFGEGSRLTVL.

The chain carries TRBV7-9 and TRBJ1-1; D may be TRBD1 (5 bases). Germline CDR1 reads SEHNR; CDR2 reads FQNEAQ (reference sequence). The CDR3 runs to 13 residues. V lost 4 bases and J lost 6, with 12 bases in between. CDR3 sequence: CASSSTWGSEAFF. The CDR3 region has the DNA TGTGCCAGCAGCTCCACGTGGGGCTCTGAAGCTTTCTTT.

The V gene is TRBV2, the J gene TRBJ1-2; 10 bases are shared with TRBD1. Germline lookup yields CDR1 SNHLY and CDR2 FYNNEI. The CDR3 totals 17 residues. V lost 6 bases, J lost 2 bases, and 12 bases stayed unmatched. CDR3 bases: TGTGCCAGCAGGAAAGAGACAGGGGGCTCGACGAACTATGGCTACACCTTC. It encodes CASRKETGGSTNYGYTF.

Comments on this clone: This sample includes further DNA sequences coding for the same CDR3. V gene TRBV20-1 combines with J gene TRBJ2-7, with D possibly being TRBD1 (5 bases). The V gene's germline CDR1 is DFQATT and CDR2 SNEGSKA (reference sequence). Trimming took 5 bases from V and 3 from J, leaving 8 bases between them. The CDR3 totals 11 residues. Written as DNA, the CDR3 is TGCAGTGCTCTTACAGGCTACGAGCAGTACTTC. It is translated as CSALTGYEQYF.

The gene calls are TRBV15 and TRBJ2-3; perhaps TRBD2 as D (5 bases). Deletions cut 5 bases from V and 6 bases from J, with 18 bases between. From germline, CDR1 is LNHNV and CDR2 YYDKDF (reference sequence). The CDR3 runs 15 residues. The CDR3 here is CATSAQREAGDTQYF. CDR3 DNA sequence: TGTGCCACCAGCGCCCAACGGGAAGCTGGGGATACGCAGTATTTT.

This sequence joins TRBV7-9 and TRBJ2-3; TRBD1 agrees at 7 bases. V gave up 7 bases and J gave up 6 bases; unmatched junction bases: 7. The CDR3 runs to 13 residues. Germline V lookup: CDR1 SEHNR, CDR2 FQNEAQ (reference sequence). This CDR3 is CASIKGAGDTQYF. As DNA, the CDR3 is TGTGCCAGCATCAAGGGGGCCGGGGATACGCAGTATTTT.

The chain is built from TRBV5-5 and TRBJ2-7; TRBD1 matches 9 bases. Germline V gene sequence: CDR1 SGHKS, CDR2 YYEKEE (reference sequence). The CDR3 is made up of 13 amino acids. V shed 4 bases, J shed 5 bases, and the junction held 4 bases outside the gene matches. The chain's CDR3 is CASSGQGFHEQYF. CDR3 bases: TGTGCCAGCAGCGGACAGGGGTTTCACGAGCAGTACTTC.

This chain links TRBV12-3 or TRBV12-4 with TRBJ1-5, with D tentatively TRBD1 (6 bases). This CDR3 region has 13 residues. Trimming pared 7 bases from V and 4 bases from J, leaving 11 bases between. CDR3 in DNA: TGTGCCAGCACTCCGGACAGAAATCAGCCCCAGCATTTT. It is translated as CASTPDRNQPQHF.

The J gene is TRBJ1-4, the V gene TRBV10-3; D call uncertain. Trimming pared 2 bases from V and 0 bases from J, leaving 7 bases between. Per germline, CDR1 ENHRY and CDR2 SYGVKD. The CDR3 length is 15 residues. DNA of the CDR3: TGTGCCATCAGTGAGGAGCCGGCAACTAATGAAAAACTGTTTTTT. This gives the protein CAISEEPATNEKLFF.

The V call is TRBV24-1, the J call TRBJ1-5; TRBD1 matches at 11 bases. Per the germline V gene, CDR1 is KGHDR and CDR2 is SFDVKD. The CDR3 is made up of 13 amino acids. Trimming removed 9 bases from V and 4 bases from J; junction bases left unmatched: 1. The CDR3 protein is CATGTGGNQPQHF. CDR3 nucleotides: TGTGCCACCGGGACAGGGGGGAATCAGCCCCAGCATTTT.

Comments on this clone: The sample has other DNA sequences that encode this CDR3 too. This chain connects TRBV9 to TRBJ1-2; D unresolved. CDR1 and CDR2 from the germline V gene are SGDLS and YYNGEE. The CDR3 runs 13 residues. Trimming stripped 0 bases from V and 5 bases from J, with 8 bases between. CDR3 residues: CASSVGAGYGYTF. CDR3 bases: TGTGCCAGCAGCGTAGGTGCGGGGTATGGCTACACCTTC. Full variable domain (rest looked up from reference TRBV9 and TRBJ1-2): DSGVTQTPKHLITATGQRVTLRCSPRSGDLSVYWYQQSLDQGLQFLIQYYNGEERAKGNILERFSAQQFPDLHSELNLSSLELGDSALYFCASSVGAGYGYTFGSGTRLTVV.

The chain has TRBV7-9 and TRBJ1-4; maybe TRBD1 (6 bases). Germline V CDR1 and CDR2: SEHNR, FQNEAQ (reference sequence). Trimming took off 5 bases at V and 4 bases at J, with 11 bases between the two ends. This CDR3 is 14 amino acids long. In DNA, the CDR3 is TGTGCCAGCAGCCCGGACAGAGTTAATGAAAAACTGTTTTTT. Translation gives CASSPDRVNEKLFF.

The V gene is TRBV9, the J gene TRBJ1-2; maybe TRBD1 (6 bases). V was shortened by 0 bases and J by 4 bases, with 16 bases between the two germline ends. In germline, CDR1 is SGDLS, CDR2 YYNGEE. This CDR3 has 16 amino acids. CDR3 residues: CASSVAGGGAGYGYTF. The CDR3 nucleotides are TGTGCCAGCAGCGTAGCCGGTGGGGGGGCTGGCTATGGCTACACCTTC. Complete variable domain (other parts from reference TRBV9 and TRBJ1-2): DSGVTQTPKHLITATGQRVTLRCSPRSGDLSVYWYQQSLDQGLQFLIQYYNGEERAKGNILERFSAQQFPDLHSELNLSSLELGDSALYFCASSVAGGGAGYGYTFGSGTRLTVV.

The J gene is TRBJ2-3, the V gene TRBV7-2; 9 bases agree with TRBD2. This CDR3 has 15 amino acids. Trimming removed 0 bases from V and 7 bases from J; junction bases left unmatched: 5. CDR1 SGHTA and CDR2 FQGNSA come from the germline V gene. The CDR3 loop is CASSLAAGGRNTQYF. The CDR3 DNA reads as TGTGCCAGCAGCTTAGCTGCGGGGGGGCGAAATACGCAGTATTTT.

The chain joins TRBV5-4 to TRBJ1-1; no reliable D call. The CDR3 is made up of 12 amino acids. In germline, CDR1 is SGHNT, CDR2 YYREEE (reference sequence). V lost 0 bases and J 5 bases, leaving 5 bases between the germline ends. The CDR3: CASSLDETEAFF. DNA for the CDR3: TGTGCCAGCAGCTTGGACGAGACTGAAGCTTTCTTT. Full variable domain (rest looked up from reference TRBV5-4 and TRBJ1-1): ETGVTQSPTHLIKTRGQQVTLRCSSQSGHNTVSWYQQALGQGPQFIFQYYREEENGRGNFPPRFSGLQFPNYSSELNVNALELDDSALYLCASSLDETEAFFGQGTRLTVV.

The V and J genes are TRBV5-6 and TRBJ2-7, with a weak D call TRBD2 (6 bases). The germline V gene has CDR1 SGHDT and CDR2 YYEEEE. The CDR3 runs 15 residues. The germline V and J ends were trimmed by 0 bases and 2 bases, with 12 bases remaining between them. CDR3 residues: CASSLALWGAYEQYF. The CDR3 DNA follows: TGTGCCAGCAGCTTGGCTCTCTGGGGGGCCTACGAGCAGTACTTC.

This clone was counted a single time. This chain uses TRBV3-1 (or the pseudogene TRBV3-2) with TRBJ1-5; D gene uncertain. Germline V gene sequence: CDR1 LGHDT, CDR2 YNNKEL (reference sequence). Between the trimmed V and J ends, which lost 1 base and 4 bases, there was a span of 11 bases. The CDR3 consists of 15 residues. CDR3 sequence: CASSQAGGGNQPQHF. CDR3 DNA: TGTGCCAGCAGCCAAGCAGGTGGAGGAAATCAGCCCCAGCATTTT.

The J gene is TRBJ1-6, the V gene TRBV30; 8 nucleotides line up with TRBD1. Germline V gene lookup returns CDR1 GTSNPN and CDR2 SVGIG (reference sequence). Losses at the gene ends were 4 bases for V and 10 bases for J; bases not matched to a gene: 12. The CDR3 runs to 15 residues. DNA of the CDR3: TGTGCCTGGACCCGAACAACAGGGGGGCGCTCACCCCTCCACTTT. It encodes CAWTRTTGGRSPLHF.

CDR3 bases: TGTGCCTGGATGCCGGACAGGGGGGAAAACATTCAGTACTTC. Protein: CAWMPDRGENIQYF. The rearrangement links TRBV30 to TRBJ2-4; 10 bases agree with TRBD1. V trimming: 4 bases; J trimming: 5 bases; junction bases outside the gene matches: 5. In germline, CDR1 is GTSNPN, CDR2 SVGIG (reference sequence). This CDR3 has 14 amino acids.